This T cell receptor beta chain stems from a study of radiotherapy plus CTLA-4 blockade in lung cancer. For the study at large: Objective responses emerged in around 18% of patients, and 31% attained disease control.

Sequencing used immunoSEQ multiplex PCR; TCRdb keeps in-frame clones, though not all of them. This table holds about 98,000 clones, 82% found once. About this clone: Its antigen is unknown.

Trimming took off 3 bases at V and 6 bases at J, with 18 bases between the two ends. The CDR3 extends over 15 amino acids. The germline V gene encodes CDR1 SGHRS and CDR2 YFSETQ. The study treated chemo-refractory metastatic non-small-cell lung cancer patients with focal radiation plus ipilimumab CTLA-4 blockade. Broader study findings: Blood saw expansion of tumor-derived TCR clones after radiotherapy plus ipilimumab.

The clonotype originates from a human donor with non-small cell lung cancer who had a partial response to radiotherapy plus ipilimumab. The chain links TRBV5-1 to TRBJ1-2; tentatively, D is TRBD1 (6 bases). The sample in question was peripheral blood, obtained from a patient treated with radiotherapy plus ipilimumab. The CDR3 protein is CASSSGGALVDGYTF. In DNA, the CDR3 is TGCGCCAGCAGCTCGGGGGGGGCCCTCGTGGATGGCTACACCTTC.